The next 32 T cell receptor beta chains were all read from a single sample in a study of T cells in tumors after PD-1 blockade. The repertoire was sequenced with immunoSEQ multiplex PCR; TCRdb's copy has only in-frame clones and lacks some. The sample holds some 25,000 clones; around four fifths are singletons and the top ten take 10% to 15%. Sample: PBMCs, taken after anti-PD-1 treatment. The receptors derive from a human donor with basal cell carcinoma.

The rearrangement links TRBV18 to TRBJ2-5, with D possibly TRBD2 on 5 matching bases. V lost 2 bases and J lost 3, with 10 bases in between. This CDR3 contains 14 residues. In germline, CDR1 is KGHSH, CDR2 LQKENI. The CDR3 region has the DNA TGTGCCAGCTCACCAGCGACTACCAAAGAGACCCAGTACTTC. Its protein product is CASSPATTKETQYF.

The chain couples TRBV24-1 to TRBJ2-3; tentative D call: TRBD2 (6 bases). V was pared by 4 bases and J by 4 bases, with 11 bases between. Germline values: CDR1 KGHDR, CDR2 SFDVKD. The CDR3 extends over 14 amino acids. The CDR3, as DNA: TGTGCCACCAGTGACCCGCGGGGCGCAGATACGCAGTATTTT. Its translation: CATSDPRGADTQYF.

The chain couples TRBV6-5 to TRBJ2-5, with TRBD1 matching over 7 bases. The V gene end was trimmed by 6 bases and the J gene end by 5 bases; junction bases not matched to a gene: 6. The CDR3 has 13 residues. Germline CDR1 and CDR2: MNHEY and SVGAGI. For the CDR3, the DNA is TGTGCCAGCAGCTTGGACAGGAAGGAGACCCAGTACTTC. It codes for CASSLDRKETQYF.

The chain has TRBV5-1 and TRBJ2-3, with D hard to call. Trimming took off 0 bases at V and 6 bases at J, with 14 bases between the two ends. This CDR3 has 15 amino acids. Germline loops: CDR1 SGHRS, CDR2 YFSETQ. The CDR3 region has the DNA TGCGCCAGCAGCTTGGCCCGGATTTCTATGGATACGCAGTATTTT. Its protein product is CASSLARISMDTQYF.

This chain joins TRBV5-1 and TRBJ2-1; 10 bases align to TRBD2. Per germline, CDR1 SGHRS and CDR2 YFSETQ. The CDR3 sequence is 15 residues long. V lost 4 bases and J lost 3; bases outside the gene matches: 4. CDR3 sequence reads: CASSRGLAYYNEQFF. The CDR3 DNA reads as TGCGCCAGCAGCCGGGGACTAGCGTACTACAATGAGCAGTTCTTC.

The chain carries TRBV6-2 or TRBV6-3 and TRBJ2-5; D may be TRBD1 (5 bases). There are 14 residues in the CDR3. Deletions cut 5 bases from V and 5 bases from J, with 15 bases between. Germline V gene sequence: CDR1 MNHEY, CDR2 SVGEGT. The CDR3 loop is CASSGGSGSETQYF. DNA for the CDR3: TGTGCCAGCAGTGGTGGGTCAGGGTCGGAGACCCAGTACTTC.

In its sample, this clone is medium-sized (0.01 to 0.1%). One end of the junction does not line up with germline, which may come from a read error. This rearrangement joins TRBV2 to TRBJ2-3; D remains ambiguous. Germline V lookup: CDR1 SNHLY, CDR2 FYNNEI. CDR3 length: 13 residues. CDR3 nucleotides: TGTGCCAGCAGTAAAGCATCGGCAGATACGCAGTATTTT. This translates into CASSKASADTQYF.

This clone was recorded only once. CDR3 residues: CASSLKAETYRERNEKLFF. DNA of the CDR3: TGTGCCAGCTCACTAAAGGCTGAAACCTACAGGGAAAGGAATGAAAAACTGTTTTTT. This chain joins TRBV18 and TRBJ1-4; D perhaps matches TRBD1 (6 bases). With 4 bases removed from V and 5 bases from J, the gap between germline ends came to 26 bases. Germline V gene lookup returns CDR1 KGHSH and CDR2 LQKENI. The CDR3 has 19 residues.

This clone was counted once. This chain joins TRBV5-8 and TRBJ2-5; D is uncertain. In germline, CDR1 is SGHTS, CDR2 YDEGEE. The CDR3 extends over 12 amino acids. V was clipped by 4 bases and J by 2 bases, with 6 bases between them. CDR3 sequence: CASSPQQETQYF. CDR3 in DNA: TGTGCCAGCAGCCCCCAGCAAGAGACCCAGTACTTC.

The chain joins TRBV9 to TRBJ2-2; D is unclear. Germline-derived CDR1 and CDR2 are SGDLS and YYNGEE. The CDR3 is 14 amino acids. The V and J ends lost 4 bases and 4 bases respectively, with 11 bases between them. The CDR3 loop is CASSFRPGTGELFF. Here the CDR3 DNA reads TGTGCCAGCAGCTTTCGTCCAGGCACCGGGGAGCTGTTTTTT.

In DNA form, the CDR3 reads TGTGCCAGCAGCGCACATTTAGGAAAAGAGACCCAGTACTTC. The encoded protein is CASSAHLGKETQYF. V gene TRBV14 combines with J gene TRBJ2-5, with D unresolved. V lost 5 bases and J lost 3, with 13 bases in between. The CDR3 is 14 residues long. Germline V gives CDR1 SGHDN, CDR2 FVKESK.

The chain carries TRBV29-1 and TRBJ2-2; TRBD1 aligns across 7 bases. Germline CDR1 SQVTM, CDR2 ANQGSEA. V was clipped by 3 bases and J by 7 bases; unmatched bases: 5. CDR3 length: 13 residues. The CDR3 bases are TGCAGCGTTGATACAGGGGCAAGCGGGGAGCTGTTTTTT. Protein product: CSVDTGASGELFF.

The V call is TRBV7-8, the J call TRBJ1-1, with D perhaps TRBD1 (5 bases). The CDR3 has 14 residues. V dropped 2 bases and J dropped 1 base, with 8 bases sitting between them. The V gene's germline CDR1 is SGHVS and CDR2 FQNEAQ. The CDR3 loop reads CASSLTGGNTEAFF. Here the CDR3 DNA reads TGTGCCAGCAGCTTAACGGGGGGGAACACTGAAGCTTTCTTT.

The chain links TRBV2 to TRBJ1-3; 7 positions match TRBD1. Per germline, CDR1 SNHLY and CDR2 FYNNEI. J lost 0 bases, V lost 5 bases, and 4 bases had no gene match. The CDR3 sequence is 15 residues long. CDR3: CASSRDSTSGNTIYF. The CDR3 DNA follows: TGTGCCAGCAGTCGGGACAGCACCTCTGGAAACACCATATATTTT.

This chain links TRBV5-4 with TRBJ2-5; no reliable D call. This CDR3 is 11 amino acids long. CDR1 SGHNT and CDR2 YYREEE come from the germline V gene (reference sequence). The V end lost 4 bases, the J end lost 5 bases, and 6 bases lay between the germline ends. The CDR3 DNA reads as TGTGCCAGCAGCCTAGACGAGACCCAGTACTTC. Its protein product is CASSLDETQYF.

V gene TRBV27 combines with J gene TRBJ2-1; D is possibly TRBD2 (5 bases). CDR1 and CDR2 (germline): MNHEY, SMNVEV (reference sequence). V lost 8 bases and J lost 4, with 12 bases in between. The length of the CDR3 is 13 residues. The chain's CDR3 is CASCLAPYNEQFF. The CDR3 nucleotides are TGTGCCAGCTGTCTAGCCCCGTACAATGAGCAGTTCTTC.

The rearrangement uses TRBV2 and TRBJ1-3; D is possibly TRBD1 (6 bases). V gave up 2 bases and J gave up 1 base, with 12 bases separating them. The CDR3 consists of 16 residues. From germline, CDR1 is SNHLY and CDR2 FYNNEI. DNA for the CDR3: TGTGCCAGCAGTGAAATTGGGGGGCCATCTGGAAACACCATATATTTT. The encoded protein is CASSEIGGPSGNTIYF.

The chain is built from TRBV5-4 and TRBJ2-7, with a possible D match to TRBD2 (6 bases). V was pared by 2 bases and J by 0 bases, with 15 bases between. In germline, CDR1 is SGHNT, CDR2 YYREEE (reference sequence). There are 16 residues in the CDR3. The CDR3 protein is CASSFSGLRTSYEQYF. Here the CDR3 DNA reads TGTGCCAGCAGCTTCTCGGGACTCCGTACCTCCTACGAGCAGTACTTC.

The chain links TRBV7-2 to TRBJ2-2; TRBD2 matches at 8 bases. V shed 3 bases, J shed 2 bases, and the junction held 5 bases outside the gene matches. Germline V CDR1 and CDR2: SGHTA, FQGNSA. This CDR3 region has 16 residues. The CDR3 is CASSLGLGVNTGELFF. The CDR3 bases are TGTGCCAGCAGCTTGGGACTAGGAGTCAACACCGGGGAGCTGTTTTTT.

The chain has TRBV15 and TRBJ2-2, with 8 bases aligning to TRBD1. From germline, CDR1 is LNHNV and CDR2 YYDKDF (reference sequence). CDR3 length equals 15 residues. V was clipped by 3 bases and J by 4 bases; unmatched bases: 4. The CDR3 loop is CATSRDRAPTGELFF. CDR3 DNA: TGTGCCACCAGCAGGGACAGGGCCCCCACCGGGGAGCTGTTTTTT.

This clone was counted a single time. The rearrangement links TRBV30 to TRBJ1-4; D uncertain. The germline V gene encodes CDR1 GTSNPN and CDR2 SVGIG (reference sequence). The V end was cut by 2 bases, the J end by 7 bases, with 17 bases between. The CDR3 has 15 amino acids. The CDR3 DNA reads TGTGCCTGGAGTCTTCCGGGCCCCGGCCTTGAAAAACTGTTTTTT. It is translated as CAWSLPGPGLEKLFF.

CDR3 nucleotide sequence: TGTGCTAGTGCCCTCGGGGTCGGTGAAGCTTTCTTT. Translation gives CASALGVGEAFF. The chain is built from TRBV12-5 and TRBJ1-1; D not certain. The germline CDR1 and CDR2 sequences are LGHNT and FRNRAP. V lost 7 bases to trimming and J lost 7 bases, with 13 bases between them. The CDR3 runs to 12 residues.

The chain joins TRBV7-9 to TRBJ1-1; maybe TRBD1 (6 bases). Trimming stripped 2 bases from V and 3 bases from J, with 16 bases between. The CDR3 totals 16 residues. Looked up from germline, CDR1 is SEHNR and CDR2 is FQNEAQ (reference sequence). The CDR3 here is CASSLKSQGPDTEAFF. The CDR3, as DNA: TGTGCCAGCAGCTTAAAGAGTCAGGGGCCGGACACTGAAGCTTTCTTT.

Only a few counts were recorded for this clone. The chain employs TRBV7-6 and TRBJ2-7, with 12 positions matching TRBD1. The CDR3 loop spans 15 amino acids. Trimming at V came to 1 base and at J to 7 bases, leaving 5 bases not matched to a gene. The germline CDR1 and CDR2 sequences are SGHVS and FNYEAQ. Here the CDR3 reads CASSLGGQGAGEQYF. CDR3 nucleotides: TGTGCCAGCAGCTTAGGGGGACAGGGGGCTGGGGAGCAGTACTTC.

The chain is built from TRBV5-1 and TRBJ1-3; D gene uncertain. The germline V gene has CDR1 SGHRS and CDR2 YFSETQ. This CDR3 region has 14 residues. With 2 bases removed from V and 0 bases from J, the gap between germline ends came to 6 bases. The CDR3: CASSFGISGNTIYF. DNA of the CDR3: TGCGCCAGCAGCTTTGGGATCTCTGGAAACACCATATATTTT.

This clone occurred once. The chain joins TRBV10-2 to TRBJ2-1, with 8 bases matching TRBD2. This CDR3 contains 15 residues. Germline CDR1 is WSHSY and CDR2 is SAAADI. The V segment lost 7 bases and the J segment 7 bases; nucleotides outside the gene matches: 12. The CDR3 sequence is CASTRTSSLGNEQFF. The CDR3 DNA reads as TGCGCCAGCACCAGGACTAGCAGCCTGGGGAATGAGCAGTTCTTC.

The genes are TRBV7-3 and TRBJ2-1; 13 bases map to TRBD2. Losses at the gene ends were 6 bases for V and 5 bases for J; bases not matched to a gene: 4. The CDR3 runs to 15 residues. Germline assignment: CDR1 SGHTA and CDR2 FQGTGA. The CDR3 region has the DNA TGTGCCAGCAGTCGACTAGCGGGGGGCAACAATGAGCAGTTCTTC. Translated: CASSRLAGGNNEQFF.

The rearrangement joins TRBV5-4 to TRBJ2-2; D possibly matches TRBD1 or TRBD2 (6 bases each). Trimming pared 0 bases from V and 4 bases from J, leaving 10 bases between. Looked up from germline, CDR1 is SGHNT and CDR2 is YYREEE (reference sequence). The CDR3 contains 15 residues. The CDR3 loop is CASSLAKGGTGELFF. CDR3 sequence (DNA): TGTGCCAGCAGCTTGGCCAAGGGGGGCACCGGGGAGCTGTTTTTT.

The V gene is TRBV15, the J gene TRBJ2-2; TRBD1 matches at 7 bases. From germline, CDR1 is LNHNV and CDR2 YYDKDF (reference sequence). The V gene end was trimmed by 8 bases and the J gene end by 5 bases; junction bases not matched to a gene: 14. The CDR3 runs to 16 residues. The CDR3 protein is CATSDRAAPGTGELFF. The CDR3 DNA is TGTGCCACCTCTGACAGGGCTGCCCCGGGGACCGGGGAGCTGTTTTTT. Combining the CDR3 with reference TRBV15 and TRBJ2-2 gives the whole variable domain DAMVIQNPRYQVTQFGKPVTLSCSQTLNHNVMYWYQQKSSQAPKLLFHYYDKDFNNEADTPDNFQSRRPNTSFCFLDIRSPGLGDTAMYLCATSDRAAPGTGELFFGEGSRLTVL.

The V and J genes are TRBV6-5 and TRBJ2-3, with 9 bases fitting TRBD1. Germline CDR1 is MNHEY and CDR2 is SVGAGI. Losses at the gene ends were 7 bases for V and 3 bases for J; bases not matched to a gene: 5. This CDR3 comprises 14 residues. CDR3 DNA sequence: TGTGCCAGCAATGGACAGGGGAGAACAGATACGCAGTATTTT. This encodes CASNGQGRTDTQYF.

The chain uses TRBV5-1 and TRBJ1-1; a possible D gene is TRBD1 (6 bases). The CDR3 consists of 13 residues. V shed 0 bases and J shed 13 bases, with 16 bases lying between them. Germline CDR1 SGHRS, CDR2 YFSETQ. This CDR3 reads CASSLAAGEVVFF. CDR3 DNA: TGCGCCAGCAGCTTGGCCGCAGGGGAAGTTGTTTTCTTT. Filled out from reference TRBV5-1 and TRBJ1-1, the complete variable domain reads KAGVTQTPRYLIKTRGQQVTLSCSPISGHRSVSWYQQTPGQGLQFLFEYFSETQRNKGNFPGRFSGRQFSNSRSEMNVSTLELGDSALYLCASSLAAGEVVFFGQGTRLTVV.

This chain uses TRBV10-3 with TRBJ1-2, with D perhaps TRBD1 (5 bases). The CDR3 length is 13 residues. In germline, CDR1 is ENHRY, CDR2 SYGVKD. Between the trimmed V and J ends, which lost 2 bases and 7 bases, there was a span of 11 bases. In nucleotides, the CDR3 is TGTGCCATCAGTGAGGATTTGCAGGGTGGCTACACCTTC. This encodes CAISEDLQGGYTF.